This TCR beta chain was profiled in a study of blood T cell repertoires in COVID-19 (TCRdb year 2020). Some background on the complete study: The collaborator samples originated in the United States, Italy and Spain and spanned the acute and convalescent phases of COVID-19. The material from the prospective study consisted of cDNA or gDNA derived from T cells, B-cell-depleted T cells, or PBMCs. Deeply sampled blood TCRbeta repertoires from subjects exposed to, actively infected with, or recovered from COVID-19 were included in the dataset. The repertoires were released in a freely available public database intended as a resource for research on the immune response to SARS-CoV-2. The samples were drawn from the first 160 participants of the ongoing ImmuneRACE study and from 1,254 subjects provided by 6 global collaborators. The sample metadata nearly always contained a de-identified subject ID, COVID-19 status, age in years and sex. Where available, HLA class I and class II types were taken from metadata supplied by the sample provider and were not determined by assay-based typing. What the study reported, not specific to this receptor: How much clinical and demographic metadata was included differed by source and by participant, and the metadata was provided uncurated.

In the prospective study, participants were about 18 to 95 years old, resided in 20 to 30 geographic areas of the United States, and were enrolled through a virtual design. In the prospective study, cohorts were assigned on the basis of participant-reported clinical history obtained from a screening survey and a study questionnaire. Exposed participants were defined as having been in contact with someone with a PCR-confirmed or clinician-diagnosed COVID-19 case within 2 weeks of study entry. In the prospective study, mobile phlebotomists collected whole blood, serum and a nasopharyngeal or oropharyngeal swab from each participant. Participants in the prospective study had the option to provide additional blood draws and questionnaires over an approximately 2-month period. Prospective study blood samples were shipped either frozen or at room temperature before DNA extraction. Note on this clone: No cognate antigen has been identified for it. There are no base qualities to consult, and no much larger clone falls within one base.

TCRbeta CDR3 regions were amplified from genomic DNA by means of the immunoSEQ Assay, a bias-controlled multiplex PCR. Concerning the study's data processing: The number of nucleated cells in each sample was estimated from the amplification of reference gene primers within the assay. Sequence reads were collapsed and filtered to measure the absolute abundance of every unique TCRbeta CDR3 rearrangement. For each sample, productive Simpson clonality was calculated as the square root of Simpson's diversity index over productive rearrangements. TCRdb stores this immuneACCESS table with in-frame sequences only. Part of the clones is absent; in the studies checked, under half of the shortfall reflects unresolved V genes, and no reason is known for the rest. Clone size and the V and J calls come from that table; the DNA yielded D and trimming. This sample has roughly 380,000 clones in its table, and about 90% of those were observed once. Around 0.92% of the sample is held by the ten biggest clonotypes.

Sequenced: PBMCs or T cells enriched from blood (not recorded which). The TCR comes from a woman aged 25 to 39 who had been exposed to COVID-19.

The DNA sequence is TGTGCCAGCAGCTCCCGGACAGAAGGAGAGACCCAGTACTTC. This translates into CASSSRTEGETQYF. Recombination linked TRBV7-3 to TRBJ2-5; 6 matching bases give a weak D call of TRBD1. Counted from cysteine to phenylalanine, this CDR3 has 14 amino acids. This entry keeps only the CDR3 DNA: 42 bases, framed from base 1. Between the V and J ends, shortened by 4 bases and 4 bases respectively, the junction contains 13 bases. Sequences SGHTA (CDR1) and FQGTGA (CDR2) are obtained from the germline V gene.